This note documents a single TCR beta chain sequence. The entry originates in a study of response to subunit inactivated influenza vaccine. TCRdb ran MiXCR on the RT-PCR reads and lists one entry per CDR3 protein. This table holds about 540,000 distinct CDR3 sequences, approximately 20% found once. The CDR3 contains 13 residues. The germline V gene encodes CDR1 SGHTA and CDR2 FQGNSA. With 6 bases clipped from V and 3 bases from J, the junction kept 3 bases outside the gene matches. The sample was also reused in another study, on T cells expressing NK-cell markers. That study adds: It was by 5'RACE template switching with UMIs that TCR beta cDNA was made. HCMV seropositivity marked most of the eight sequenced donors; one was seronegative.

The sequences come from CD4+ T cells sorted from PBMCs, collected roughly 12 days after vaccination. The clonotype originates from a man over 45 who received an inactivated influenza vaccine. This sequence joins TRBV7-2 and TRBJ1-2; 8 bases agree with TRBD1. The CDR3 reads CASRLGQDYGYTF. The CDR3 DNA is TGTGCCAGCAGATTGGGACAGGACTATGGCTACACCTTC.